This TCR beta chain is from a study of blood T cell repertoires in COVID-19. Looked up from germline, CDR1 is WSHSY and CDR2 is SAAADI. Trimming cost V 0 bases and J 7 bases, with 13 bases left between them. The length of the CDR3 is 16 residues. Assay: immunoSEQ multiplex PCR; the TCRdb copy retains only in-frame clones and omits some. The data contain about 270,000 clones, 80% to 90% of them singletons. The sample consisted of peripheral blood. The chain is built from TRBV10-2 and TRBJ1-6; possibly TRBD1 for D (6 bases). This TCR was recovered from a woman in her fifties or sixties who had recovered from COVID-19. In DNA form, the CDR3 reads TGCGCCAGCAGTGAGTCGGGCGGGGGCGGAAATTCACCCCTCCACTTT. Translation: CASSESGGGGNSPLHF.